The 23 T cell receptor beta chains in this list originate from one sample, sequenced in a study of beta chain features in type 1 diabetes. Whole-study findings and limits: Shortening of TCRB CDR3s, moderate but significant, appeared in all four CD4+ subsets of Type 1 diabetes patients.

The investigators reverse transcribed all of the isolated RNA, so they sequenced expressed TCRB transcripts. Only in-frame clones appear in the TCRdb table, and some are missing; sequencing was by immunoSEQ multiplex PCR. The sample includes around 100,000 clones, around 30% of them seen just once. Their specific antigens are unknown. Specimen: central memory CD4+ T cells from blood. These receptors were obtained from a woman younger than 35 with type 1 diabetes.

This clone appeared a few times. CDR3 in DNA: TGTGCCAGCAGTTCCGGACAGGCCACAGATACGCAGTATTTT. It encodes CASSSGQATDTQYF. This sequence joins TRBV28 and TRBJ2-3; 7 bases are a match to TRBD1. Unmatched junction bases numbered 3, after V lost 4 bases and J lost 2 bases. Germline V gene data show CDR1 as MDHEN and CDR2 as SYDVKM. The CDR3 totals 14 residues.

This clone was picked up a small number of times. The rearrangement joins TRBV28 to TRBJ2-1, with 11 bases lining up with TRBD2. CDR3 size: 14 residues. The J segment lost 7 bases and the V segment lost 6 bases, leaving 5 bases of the junction unmatched. The germline V gene encodes CDR1 MDHEN and CDR2 SYDVKM. CDR3 protein: CASRVAGGRNEQFF. The CDR3 DNA reads TGTGCCAGCAGAGTAGCGGGAGGGAGAAATGAGCAGTTCTTC.

This clone showed up many times. The V gene is TRBV29-1, the J gene TRBJ2-5; 9 bases map to TRBD2. The germline V gene encodes CDR1 SQVTM and CDR2 ANQGSEA. V shed 5 bases and J 1 base; nucleotides not matched to a gene: 5. The CDR3 is 14 amino acids. In nucleotides, the CDR3 is TGCAGCGTTAGGCTAGCGGGGCCCCAAGAGACCCAGTACTTC. This sequence encodes CSVRLAGPQETQYF.

The table lists this clone with a few counts. The chain uses TRBV29-1 and TRBJ1-2; no reliable D call. The V gene's germline CDR1 is SQVTM and CDR2 ANQGSEA. The V end lost 7 bases, the J end lost 9 bases, and 24 bases lay between the germline ends. The CDR3 has 14 amino acids. The CDR3 region has the DNA TGCAGCGCCGGGCGGAGCGGAGCCGGAGGAAGCTACACCTTC. Its protein product is CSAGRSGAGGSYTF.

The table lists this clone with a few counts. The V gene is TRBV6-5, the J gene TRBJ2-5; TRBD2 agrees at 12 bases. Trimming removed 6 bases from V and 3 bases from J; junction bases left unmatched: 2. Germline V gene data show CDR1 as MNHEY and CDR2 as SVGAGI. The CDR3 runs to 14 residues. For the CDR3, the DNA is TGTGCCAGCAGCCGGACTAGCGGGGAAGAGACCCAGTACTTC. This sequence encodes CASSRTSGEETQYF.

This clone was picked up a small number of times. The genes are TRBV10-3 and TRBJ1-1; 7 bases align to TRBD1. V lost 5 bases, J lost 0 bases, and 15 bases stayed unmatched. The CDR3 covers 18 residues. CDR1 and CDR2 (germline): ENHRY, SYGVKD. CDR3 in DNA: TGTGCCATCAGTTACAATCCGGGACAGCCACAAATGAACACTGAAGCTTTCTTT. Residues: CAISYNPGQPQMNTEAFF.

This clone showed up just a few times. This chain joins TRBV18 and TRBJ2-2; 11 positions agree with TRBD2. In germline, CDR1 is KGHSH, CDR2 LQKENI. J lost 6 bases, V lost 1 base, and 7 bases had no gene match. The CDR3 is made up of 17 amino acids. The CDR3 DNA reads as TGTGCCAGCTCACCACAACTAGCGGGAGTAATGGCCGGGGAGCTGTTTTTT. This encodes CASSPQLAGVMAGELFF.

Only a few counts were recorded for this clone. The V and J genes are TRBV30 and TRBJ2-5, with D perhaps matching TRBD2 (6 bases). The CDR3 has 13 residues. Germline V CDR1 and CDR2: GTSNPN, SVGIG (reference sequence). Trimming took off 3 bases at V and 9 bases at J, with 17 bases between the two ends. CDR3 in DNA: TGTGCCTGGAGCTGGCGCGGAGGGATGGCCCAGTACTTC. Translating it yields CAWSWRGGMAQYF.

The genes are TRBV19 and TRBJ2-5; maybe TRBD1 (6 bases). This CDR3 is built from 15 residues. Per the germline V gene, CDR1 is LNHDA and CDR2 is SQIVND (reference sequence). Trimming shortened V by 1 base and J by 2 bases, and 11 bases separated the two germline ends. The CDR3 bases are TGTGCCAGTAGTATAGGGACAGTCCAACAAGAGACCCAGTACTTC. This sequence encodes CASSIGTVQQETQYF.

The V and J genes are TRBV14 and TRBJ2-1; 12 bases line up with TRBD1. The CDR3 totals 19 residues. Germline trimming cut 4 bases from V and 2 bases from J; bases unmatched to any gene: 12. Germline V gives CDR1 SGHDN, CDR2 FVKESK. CDR3 residues: CASSPLRDRGRGAYNEQFF. The CDR3 DNA reads TGTGCCAGCAGCCCCCTCCGGGACAGGGGGCGAGGGGCCTACAATGAGCAGTTCTTC.

The V and J genes are TRBV18 and TRBJ2-5; a weak D match, TRBD2 (5 bases). V was trimmed by 4 bases and J by 4 bases, leaving 10 bases between them. The CDR3 contains 13 residues. Germline-derived CDR1 and CDR2 are KGHSH and LQKENI. CDR3 DNA sequence: TGTGCCAGCTCACGCTCACGGGGAGAGACCCAGTACTTC. This translates into CASSRSRGETQYF.

This clone was picked up a small number of times. The CDR3 protein is CASSLGQGADYGYTF. Here the CDR3 DNA reads TGTGCCAGCAGCTTAGGGCAGGGGGCTGACTATGGCTACACCTTC. This chain connects TRBV7-9 to TRBJ1-2, with 8 nucleotides matching TRBD1. The CDR3 totals 15 residues. CDR1 and CDR2 (germline): SEHNR, FQNEAQ (reference sequence). V shed 1 base and J 3 bases; nucleotides not matched to a gene: 4. The full variable domain, its missing parts supplied by reference TRBV7-9 and TRBJ1-2, is DTGVSQNPRHKITKRGQNVTFRCDPISEHNRLYWYRQTLGQGPEFLTYFQNEAQLEKSRLLSDRFSAERPKGSFSTLEIQRTEQGDSAMYLCASSLGQGADYGYTFGSGTRLTVV.

This rearrangement joins TRBV4-3 to TRBJ1-2, with no clear D. Germline CDR1 LGHNA, CDR2 YSLEER. The length of the CDR3 is 14 residues. Trimming removed 0 bases from V and 6 bases from J, with 11 bases in between. This CDR3 is CASSQETRGDGYTF. CDR3 DNA: TGCGCCAGCAGCCAAGAAACTCGCGGAGATGGCTACACCTTC.

The rearrangement joins TRBV7-9 to TRBJ1-1; D might be TRBD1 (6 bases). The V gene lost 5 bases and the J gene lost 4 bases, with 17 bases spanning the gap. The CDR3 covers 15 residues. The germline V gene encodes CDR1 SEHNR and CDR2 FQNEAQ (reference sequence). The CDR3, as DNA: TGTGCCAGCAGCCCCCCCAGGGGCAGAGCCACTGAAGCTTTCTTT. This codes for CASSPPRGRATEAFF.

In the case of this clone: Distinct nucleotide sequences in the sample also encode this CDR3. The chain carries TRBV12-5 and TRBJ2-1, with 7 bases fitting TRBD1. The CDR3 runs to 15 residues. CDR1 and CDR2 (germline): LGHNT, FRNRAP. Losses at the gene ends were 1 base for V and 2 bases for J; bases not matched to a gene: 2. The CDR3 protein is CASGLGQGAYNEQFF. DNA for the CDR3: TGTGCTAGTGGTTTGGGACAGGGCGCCTACAATGAGCAGTTCTTC.

This clone was observed once. The gene calls are TRBV15 and TRBJ2-7, with 13 positions matching TRBD2. J gave up 4 bases and V 3 bases, and 3 bases lay outside the gene matches. The CDR3 extends over 15 amino acids. Germline V gene data show CDR1 as LNHNV and CDR2 as YYDKDF (reference sequence). The CDR3: CATSSGTSGAYEQYV. The CDR3 bases are TGTGCCACCAGCAGCGGGACTAGCGGGGCTTACGAGCAGTACGTC.

The DNA of the CDR3 is TGTGCCATCAGTAGGGGGCAGTCGAGCTCTGGGGCCAACGTCCTGACTTTC. It codes for CAISRGQSSSGANVLTF. This sequence joins TRBV10-3 and TRBJ2-6; 7 bases align to TRBD1. The germline gives CDR1 ENHRY, CDR2 SYGVKD. Trimming removed 5 bases from V and 0 bases from J; junction bases left unmatched: 7. This CDR3 spans 17 amino acids.

The chain employs TRBV7-2 and TRBJ1-1, with D unclear. Trimming removed 0 bases from V and 3 bases from J, with 5 bases in between. The germline V gene encodes CDR1 SGHTA and CDR2 FQGNSA. CDR3 length equals 13 residues. CDR3 in amino acids: CASSLATDTEAFF. The CDR3 DNA reads TGTGCCAGCAGCTTAGCGACTGACACTGAAGCTTTCTTT.

The chain links TRBV29-1 to TRBJ2-3, with TRBD2 matching 16 bases. Germline CDR1 is SQVTM and CDR2 is ANQGSEA. V lost 7 bases and J lost 6; bases outside the gene matches: 4. The CDR3 totals 14 residues. The CDR3 region has the DNA TGCAGCGGGAAGGGACTAGCGGGAGGGGATACGCAGTATTTT. It codes for CSGKGLAGGDTQYF.

This rearrangement joins TRBV30 to TRBJ2-4; D unresolved. Deletions cut 0 bases from V and 8 bases from J, with 14 bases between. The CDR3 consists of 14 residues. Germline CDR1 GTSNPN, CDR2 SVGIG (reference sequence). The CDR3: CAWSVRPGADIQYF. The CDR3 coding sequence is TGTGCCTGGAGTGTACGTCCCGGAGCCGACATTCAGTACTTC.

This clone appeared once. The rearrangement joins TRBV6-5 to TRBJ2-7; 7 bases are shared with TRBD2. In germline, CDR1 is MNHEY, CDR2 SVGAGI. CDR3 length equals 16 residues. J was trimmed by 6 bases and V by 0 bases; bases with no gene match: 11. The chain's CDR3 is CASSYSIRGRRGEQYF. CDR3 DNA sequence: TGTGCCAGCAGTTACTCGATCCGCGGGAGACGGGGCGAGCAGTACTTC.

A few counts support this clone. The chain is built from TRBV19 and TRBJ1-1; D is ambiguous. From germline, CDR1 is LNHDA and CDR2 SQIVND (reference sequence). The CDR3 spans 14 residues. V was cut by 8 bases and J by 6 bases, with 19 bases left in between. As DNA, the CDR3 is TGTGCCAGTGGCGCTAAGCTATTTCGGGCTGAAGCTTTCTTT. Amino acid sequence: CASGAKLFRAEAFF.

This clone has only a few counts. The chain carries TRBV10-3 and TRBJ2-1; D might be TRBD1 (6 bases). Germline V lookup: CDR1 ENHRY, CDR2 SYGVKD. V dropped 8 bases and J dropped 9 bases, with 11 bases sitting between them. This CDR3 region has 11 residues. The CDR3 region is CAIGGGPEQFF. The DNA of the CDR3 is TGTGCCATCGGGGGCGGGCCTGAGCAGTTCTTC.